The next 13 T cell receptor beta chains were all read from a single sample in a study of T cells after yellow fever vaccination. TCRdb recomputed calls from the 5' RACE reads with MiXCR, one row per CDR3 protein. The data hold roughly 120,000 distinct CDR3 sequences, with 5.5% to 8% observed a single time. Material: CD4+ T cells sorted from PBMCs, obtained roughly 45 days after the first yellow fever vaccination. Source of these receptors: a man aged 18 to 29 who received the YFV17D yellow fever vaccine.

This clonotype was seen ten or more times. V usage is TRBV9 and J usage is TRBJ2-1; 9 bases fit TRBD2. V gave up 4 bases and J gave up 6 bases; unmatched junction bases: 5. CDR1 and CDR2 from the germline V gene are SGDLS and YYNGEE. The length of the CDR3 is 14 residues. Written as DNA, the CDR3 is TGTGCCAGCAGCCTGGGACTAGCTATCAATGAGCAGTTCTTC. Translation: CASSLGLAINEQFF.

The table lists this clonotype with many counts. The chain is built from TRBV7-9 and TRBJ2-7; D is tentatively TRBD1 or TRBD2 (6 bases each). Germline V gene data show CDR1 as SEHNR and CDR2 as FQNEAQ (reference sequence). The germline V and J ends were trimmed by 1 base and 2 bases, with 18 bases remaining between them. CDR3 size: 17 residues. The CDR3 here is CASSLGGGTPRAYEQYF. CDR3 DNA: TGTGCCAGCAGCTTAGGAGGAGGGACACCAAGGGCCTACGAGCAGTACTTC.

This clonotype was found a few times. The V gene is TRBV5-1, the J gene TRBJ2-3; D possibly matches TRBD1 or TRBD2 (5 bases each). V was pared by 2 bases and J by 2 bases, with 9 bases between. This CDR3 has 14 residues. Germline CDR1 SGHRS, CDR2 YFSETQ. The CDR3 region is CASSFGTHTDTQYF. The CDR3 DNA reads TGCGCCAGCAGCTTTGGGACCCACACAGATACGCAGTATTTT.

The table lists this clonotype with many counts. V usage is TRBV20-1 and J usage is TRBJ2-3; unclear D gene. This CDR3 region has 11 residues. Germline lookup yields CDR1 DFQATT and CDR2 SNEGSKA (reference sequence). Trimming removed 3 bases at V and 10 bases at J, with 11 bases between. The CDR3 DNA reads TGCAGTGCTAGGGGGAATCGCGCGCAGTATTTT. This codes for CSARGNRAQYF.

This clonotype was recorded at least ten times. J is TRBJ2-3 and V is TRBV20-1, with 8 bases aligning to TRBD1. The CDR3 is made up of 14 amino acids. Germline V CDR1 and CDR2: DFQATT, SNEGSKA (reference sequence). The V gene end was trimmed by 3 bases and the J gene end by 3 bases; junction bases not matched to a gene: 5. CDR3 nucleotide sequence: TGCAGTGCTAGGCAGGGGGCGCGAACAGATACGCAGTATTTT. Protein: CSARQGARTDTQYF.

This clonotype was picked up many times. The CDR3 DNA reads as TGTGCCAGCAGTAAAGACGGGGTGACCGGGGAGCTGTTTTTT. Protein: CASSKDGVTGELFF. The V and J genes are TRBV12-3 or TRBV12-4 and TRBJ2-2, with D perhaps TRBD2 (5 bases). The CDR3 totals 14 residues. V was clipped by 5 bases and J by 5 bases, with 12 bases between them.

This clonotype was recorded many times. The chain is built from TRBV4-3 and TRBJ2-1; unclear D gene. Germline-derived CDR1 and CDR2 are LGHNA and YSLEER. The CDR3 runs 14 residues. The V end was cut by 0 bases, the J end by 3 bases, with 6 bases between. The CDR3 loop reads CASSQDGVYNEQFF. CDR3 sequence (DNA): TGCGCCAGCAGCCAAGACGGCGTCTACAATGAGCAGTTCTTC.

Ten or more counts support this clonotype. The rearrangement joins TRBV4-3 to TRBJ1-5; D perhaps matches TRBD1 (5 bases). This CDR3 has 16 amino acids. Germline V gives CDR1 LGHNA, CDR2 YSLEER. The V end lost 0 bases, the J end lost 2 bases, and 11 bases lay between the germline ends. The CDR3 DNA follows: TGCGCCAGCAGCCAAGATGGGGCCCGTGGCAATCAGCCCCAGCATTTT. It codes for CASSQDGARGNQPQHF.

This clonotype was counted only a few times. The rearrangement joins TRBV2 to TRBJ1-2; D unclear. Between the trimmed V and J ends, which lost 5 bases and 4 bases, there was a span of 14 bases. Germline CDR1 SNHLY, CDR2 FYNNEI. The CDR3 is 14 residues long. CDR3 in DNA: TGTGCCAGCAGTCCCGGCGGAATGGCCTATGGCTACACCTTC. This codes for CASSPGGMAYGYTF. Supplemented by reference TRBV2 and TRBJ1-2, the full variable domain reads EPEVTQTPSHQVTQMGQEVILRCVPISNHLYFYWYRQILGQKVEFLVSFYNNEISEKSEIFDDQFSVERPDGSNFTLKIRSTKLEDSAMYFCASSPGGMAYGYTFGSGTRLTVV.

The chain combines TRBV6-2 or TRBV6-3 with TRBJ1-1; D is unresolved. The CDR3 totals 13 residues. Trimming left V 7 bases short and J 4 bases short, with 13 bases between. Germline CDR1 MNHEY, CDR2 SVGEGT. The CDR3 sequence is CASTHSLSTEAFF. In nucleotides, the CDR3 is TGTGCCAGCACCCATAGTCTCAGCACTGAAGCTTTCTTT.

This clonotype was counted ten times or more. The chain uses TRBV7-8 and TRBJ2-3; 14 bases line up with TRBD2. Trimming took 0 bases from V and 4 from J; bases not matched to a gene: 12. CDR1 is SGHVS and CDR2 is FQNEAQ in the germline V gene. The CDR3 consists of 20 residues. CDR3 bases: TGTGCCAGCAGCTTAGCGCTAGGGACTAGCGGGGGCCCATTAGCAGATACGCAGTATTTT. It is translated as CASSLALGTSGGPLADTQYF.

This clonotype was seen at least ten times. The V gene is TRBV29-1, the J gene TRBJ2-2; 9 bases map to TRBD2. Germline V lookup: CDR1 SQVTM, CDR2 ANQGSEA. V lost 4 bases to trimming and J lost 5 bases; unmatched junction nucleotides: 8. There are 15 residues in the CDR3. CDR3: CSVGGGGARTGELFF. CDR3 DNA: TGCAGCGTTGGTGGCGGGGGGGCGAGGACCGGGGAGCTGTTTTTT.

Concerning this clonotype: A read error may explain this, as a much larger clone is one base away. This sequence joins TRBV20-1 and TRBJ2-5, with TRBD2 matching over 14 bases. The CDR3 is 16 residues long. Germline lookup yields CDR1 DFQATT and CDR2 SNEGSKA (reference sequence). CDR3 protein: CSARMTSGGAGESQYF. DNA of the CDR3: TGCAGTGCTAGGATGACTAGCGGGGGGGCTGGAGAGAGCCAGTACTTC.